Presented here are 12 T cell receptor beta chains from one specimen sequenced in a study of PD-1 blockade in classical Hodgkin lymphoma. The assay was immunoSEQ multiplex PCR, and TCRdb's table has in-frame clones only and misses some. The sample lists about 14,000 clones, over 80% occurring once. Documented time point: newly diagnosed, previously untreated cHL patient sample. Magnetic negative selection, applied to thawed PBMCs, was used to isolate the CD8+ T cells. Sequenced input: CD8+ T cells from blood. Source of these receptors: a human donor with classical Hodgkin lymphoma.

The rearrangement joins TRBV7-9 to TRBJ2-3, with TRBD2 matching over 11 bases. Germline CDR1 reads SEHNR; CDR2 reads FQNEAQ (reference sequence). This CDR3 has 15 residues. V lost 1 base to trimming and J lost 4 bases; unmatched junction nucleotides: 1. CDR3 nucleotides: TGTGCCAGCAGCTTAGTACTAGCGGGAGCAGATACGCAGTATTTT. As protein: CASSLVLAGADTQYF. The variable domain in full, completed from reference TRBV7-9 and TRBJ2-3, reads DTGVSQNPRHKITKRGQNVTFRCDPISEHNRLYWYRQTLGQGPEFLTYFQNEAQLEKSRLLSDRFSAERPKGSFSTLEIQRTEQGDSAMYLCASSLVLAGADTQYFGPGTRLTVL.

The chain joins TRBV21-1 to TRBJ1-4. TRBV21-1 has pseudogene status. The CDR3 is 18 residues long. Here the CDR3 reads CASSKEQVLATGGEKLFF. The CDR3, as DNA: TGTGCCAGCAGCAAAGAGCAAGTACTTGCAACTGGGGGTGAAAAACTGTTTTTT.

The CDR3 DNA sequence: TGTGCCAGCAGTTTATGGGAGGGTAATGAGCAGTTCTTC. Residues: CASSLWEGNEQFF. The V and J genes are TRBV27 and TRBJ2-1; 7 bases agree with TRBD2. Germline loops: CDR1 MNHEY, CDR2 SMNVEV (reference sequence). The ends lost 1 base at V and 7 bases at J; junction bases unmatched: 1. This CDR3 has 13 residues.

The chain carries TRBV5-5 and TRBJ1-5, with D possibly TRBD1 on 6 matching bases. Germline V gene sequence: CDR1 SGHKS, CDR2 YYEKEE (reference sequence). The V end lost 0 bases, the J end lost 5 bases, and 9 bases lay between the germline ends. The CDR3 runs to 14 residues. CDR3 in DNA: TGTGCCAGCAGCTTGGTGGCAGGGGATCAGCCCCAGCATTTT. It yields the protein CASSLVAGDQPQHF.

The chain employs TRBV11-2 and TRBJ2-7; the D is unclear. This CDR3 spans 15 amino acids. The germline V gene encodes CDR1 SGHAT and CDR2 FQNNGV. Trimming left V 1 base short and J 0 bases short, with 10 bases between. The CDR3 loop reads CASSLAVARSYEQYF. The CDR3 DNA reads TGTGCCAGCAGCTTAGCGGTAGCACGCTCCTACGAGCAGTACTTC.

As for this clone: Other DNA sequences within the sample encode an identical CDR3. The chain recombines TRBV6-4 with TRBJ2-3; 10 bases are shared with TRBD2. The CDR3 extends over 15 amino acids. The germline CDR1 and CDR2 sequences are MRHNA and SNTAGT. V gave up 6 bases and J gave up 0 bases; unmatched junction bases: 3. The CDR3 DNA reads as TGTGCCAGCAGCCCGACTAGCGGGAGCACAGATACGCAGTATTTT. Protein product: CASSPTSGSTDTQYF.

The rearrangement joins TRBV6-5 to TRBJ1-4, with D unresolved. CDR1 is MNHEY and CDR2 is SVGAGI in the germline V gene. The V end was cut by 2 bases, the J end by 8 bases, with 9 bases between. This CDR3 is built from 13 residues. CDR3: CASSYGGNEKLFF. In DNA form, the CDR3 reads TGTGCCAGCAGTTACGGTGGCAACGAAAAACTGTTTTTT.

This sequence joins TRBV5-3 and TRBJ2-1; 14 nucleotides match TRBD2. TRBV5-3 is an ORF, with its function uncertain. J was trimmed by 5 bases and V by 5 bases; bases with no gene match: 12. CDR3 length equals 18 residues. CDR3 residues: CARSYGRLAGGPHNEQFF. The CDR3 nucleotides are TGTGCCAGAAGTTACGGGAGACTAGCGGGAGGGCCCCACAATGAGCAGTTCTTC.

This chain links TRBV11-3 with TRBJ2-1; D may be TRBD1 or TRBD2 (5 bases each). The CDR3 extends over 14 amino acids. The germline CDR1 and CDR2 sequences are SGHNT and YENEEA. V was trimmed by 7 bases and J by 4 bases, leaving 14 bases between them. For the CDR3, the DNA is TGTGCCAGCACCCCCGGGACCGGGTACAATGAGCAGTTCTTC. Translated, it gives CASTPGTGYNEQFF.

For the CDR3, the DNA is TGTGCCAGCAGCGCCACAGGGGGCTTAAATGAAAAACTGTTTTTT. Its translation is CASSATGGLNEKLFF. The V call is TRBV11-2, the J call TRBJ1-4; 9 bases are a match to TRBD1. From germline, CDR1 is SGHAT and CDR2 FQNNGV. Trimming at V came to 5 bases and at J to 5 bases, leaving 6 bases not matched to a gene. The CDR3 spans 15 residues.

The chain carries TRBV29-1 and TRBJ1-5; D is unresolved. The V end was cut by 7 bases, the J end by 1 base, with 11 bases between. The CDR3 is made up of 13 amino acids. Germline CDR1 and CDR2: SQVTM and ANQGSEA. DNA of the CDR3: TGCAGCGCCGTCGAGGGCAGCAATCAGCCCCAGCATTTT. This sequence encodes CSAVEGSNQPQHF.

The V gene is TRBV5-5, the J gene TRBJ1-3; TRBD1 is a possible D gene (6 bases). V lost 4 bases and J lost 0, with 11 bases in between. This CDR3 has 15 amino acids. CDR1 and CDR2 (germline): SGHKS, YYEKEE (reference sequence). The CDR3 region has the DNA TGTGCCAGCAGCCCGGGACACCGCTCTGGAAACACCATATATTTT. Its translation is CASSPGHRSGNTIYF.